The sequence of this T cell receptor beta chain was determined in a study of T-cell reconstitution after alpha-beta-depleted transplantation in children. Overall study findings and caveats: Once a year had passed after transplant, T-cell counts and diversity came mostly from newly produced T cells. There were reportedly several hundred expanded graft clones from which alpha-beta T cells came about two months after transplant. Surviving recipient T cells and thymic progenitors produced the high day-60 TCRbeta diversity seen in some patients.

Preparation of the TCRbeta library was carried out with unique molecular identifiers. TCRdb itself ran the PCR reads through MiXCR, one entry per CDR3 protein. The data hold about a million distinct CDR3 sequences, with about 29% observed a single time. Germline trimming cut 3 bases from V and 3 bases from J; bases unmatched to any gene: 7. This CDR3 region has 17 residues. Germline lookup yields CDR1 LGHNA and CDR2 YSLEER. This clonotype was recorded a few times. Its antigen is unknown. The sample in question was PBMCs, mostly from graft donor cells, obtained 360 days after TCRalphabeta/CD19-depleted stem cell transplant. V is TRBV4-3 and J is TRBJ2-1; 11 nucleotides agree with TRBD2. This clonotype was obtained from a boy younger than two who had a stem cell transplant for SCID, so the T cells may come from the graft donor. CDR3 loop: CASSQILAGGLYNEQFF. In DNA, the CDR3 is TGCGCCAGCAGCCAGATTCTAGCGGGGGGTCTCTACAATGAGCAGTTCTTC.